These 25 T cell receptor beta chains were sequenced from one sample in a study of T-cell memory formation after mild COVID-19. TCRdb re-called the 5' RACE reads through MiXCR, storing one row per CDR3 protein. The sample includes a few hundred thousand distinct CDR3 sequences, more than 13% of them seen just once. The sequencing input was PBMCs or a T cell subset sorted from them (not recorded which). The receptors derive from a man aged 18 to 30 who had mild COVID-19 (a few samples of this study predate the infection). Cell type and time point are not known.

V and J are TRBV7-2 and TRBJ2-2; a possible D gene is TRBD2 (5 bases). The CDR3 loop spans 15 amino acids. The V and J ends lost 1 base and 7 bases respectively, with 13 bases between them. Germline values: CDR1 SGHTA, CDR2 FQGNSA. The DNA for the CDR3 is TGTGCCAGCAGCTTAGGCCCTCCGGCGGGCGGGGAGCTGTTTTTT. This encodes CASSLGPPAGGELFF.

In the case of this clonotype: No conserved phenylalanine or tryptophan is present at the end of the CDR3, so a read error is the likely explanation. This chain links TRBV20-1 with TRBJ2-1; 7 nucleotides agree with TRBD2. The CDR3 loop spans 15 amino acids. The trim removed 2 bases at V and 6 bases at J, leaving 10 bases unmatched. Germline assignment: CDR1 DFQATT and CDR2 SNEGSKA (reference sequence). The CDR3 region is CSARRRASGFNEQFL. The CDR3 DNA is TGCAGTGCTAGAAGGCGGGCTAGCGGTTTCAATGAGCAGTTCTTA.

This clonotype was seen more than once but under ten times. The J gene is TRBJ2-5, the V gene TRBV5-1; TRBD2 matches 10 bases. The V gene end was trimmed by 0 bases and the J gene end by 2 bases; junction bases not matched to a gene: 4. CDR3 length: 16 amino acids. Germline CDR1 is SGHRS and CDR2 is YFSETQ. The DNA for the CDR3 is TGCGCCAGCAGCTTGGGGTCTAGCGGGGGACAAGAGACCCAGTACTTC. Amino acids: CASSLGSSGGQETQYF.

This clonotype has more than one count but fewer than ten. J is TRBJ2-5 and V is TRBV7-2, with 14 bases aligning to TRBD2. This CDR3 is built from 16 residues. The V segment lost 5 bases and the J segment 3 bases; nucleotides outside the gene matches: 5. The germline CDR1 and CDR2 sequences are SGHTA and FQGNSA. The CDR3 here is CASSRRLAGGKETQYF. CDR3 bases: TGTGCCAGCAGCCGACGACTAGCGGGGGGGAAAGAGACCCAGTACTTC.

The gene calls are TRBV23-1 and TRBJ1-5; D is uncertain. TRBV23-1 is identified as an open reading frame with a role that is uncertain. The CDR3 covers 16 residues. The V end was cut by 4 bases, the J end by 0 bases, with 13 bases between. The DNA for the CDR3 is TGCGCCAGCAGTCGGGCACCGGCGTATAGCAATCAGCCCCAGCATTTT. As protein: CASSRAPAYSNQPQHF.

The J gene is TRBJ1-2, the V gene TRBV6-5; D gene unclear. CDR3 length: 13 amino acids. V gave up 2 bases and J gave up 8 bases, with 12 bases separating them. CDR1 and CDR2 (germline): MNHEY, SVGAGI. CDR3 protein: CASSYNREGGYTF. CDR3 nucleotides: TGTGCCAGCAGTTACAACCGGGAGGGCGGCTACACCTTC.

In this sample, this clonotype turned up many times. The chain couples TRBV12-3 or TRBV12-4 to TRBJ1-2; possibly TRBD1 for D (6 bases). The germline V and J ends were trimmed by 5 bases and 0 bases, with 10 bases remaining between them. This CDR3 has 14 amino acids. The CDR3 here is CASSTTGSNYGYTF. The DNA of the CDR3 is TGTGCCAGCAGTACAACAGGGTCTAACTATGGCTACACCTTC.

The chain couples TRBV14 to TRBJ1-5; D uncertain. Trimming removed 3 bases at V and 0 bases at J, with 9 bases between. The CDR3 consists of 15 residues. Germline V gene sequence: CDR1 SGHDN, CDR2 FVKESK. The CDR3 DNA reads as TGTGCCAGCAGCCATATAACGCTTAGCAATCAGCCCCAGCATTTT. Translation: CASSHITLSNQPQHF.

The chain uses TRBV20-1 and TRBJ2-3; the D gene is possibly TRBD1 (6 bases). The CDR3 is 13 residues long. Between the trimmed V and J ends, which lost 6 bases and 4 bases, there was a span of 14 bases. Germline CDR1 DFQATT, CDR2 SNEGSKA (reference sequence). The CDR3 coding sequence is TGCAGTGCCACAAACCCAGGGGCAGATACGCAGTATTTT. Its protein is CSATNPGADTQYF.

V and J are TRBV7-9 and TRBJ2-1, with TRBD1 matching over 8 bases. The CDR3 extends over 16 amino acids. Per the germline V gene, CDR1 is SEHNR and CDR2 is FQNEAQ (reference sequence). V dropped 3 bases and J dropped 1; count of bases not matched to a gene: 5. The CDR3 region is CASSFQGAPSYNEQFF. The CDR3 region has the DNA TGTGCCAGCAGCTTCCAGGGGGCTCCTTCCTACAATGAGCAGTTCTTC.

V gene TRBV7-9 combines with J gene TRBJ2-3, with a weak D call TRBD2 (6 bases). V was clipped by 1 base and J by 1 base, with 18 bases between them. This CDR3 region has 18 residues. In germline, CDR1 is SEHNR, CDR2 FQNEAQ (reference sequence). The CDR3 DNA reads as TGTGCCAGCAGCTTAGGGGAGGTGGGGCGCCCGGGCACAGATACGCAGTATTTT. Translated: CASSLGEVGRPGTDTQYF. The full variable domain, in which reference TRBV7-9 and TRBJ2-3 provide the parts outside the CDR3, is DTGVSQNPRHKITKRGQNVTFRCDPISEHNRLYWYRQTLGQGPEFLTYFQNEAQLEKSRLLSDRFSAERPKGSFSTLEIQRTEQGDSAMYLCASSLGEVGRPGTDTQYFGPGTRLTVL.

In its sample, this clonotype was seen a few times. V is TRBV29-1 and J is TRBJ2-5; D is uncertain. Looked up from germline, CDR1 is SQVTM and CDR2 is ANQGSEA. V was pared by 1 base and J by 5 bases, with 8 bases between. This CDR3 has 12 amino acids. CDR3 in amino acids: CSVEVPAETQYF. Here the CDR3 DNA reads TGCAGCGTTGAAGTCCCCGCGGAGACCCAGTACTTC.

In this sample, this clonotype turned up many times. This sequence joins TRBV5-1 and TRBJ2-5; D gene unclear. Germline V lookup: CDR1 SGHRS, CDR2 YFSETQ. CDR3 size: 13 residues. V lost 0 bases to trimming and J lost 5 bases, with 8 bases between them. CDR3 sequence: CASSLGSRETQYF. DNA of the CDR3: TGCGCCAGCAGCTTGGGGTCTAGGGAGACCCAGTACTTC.

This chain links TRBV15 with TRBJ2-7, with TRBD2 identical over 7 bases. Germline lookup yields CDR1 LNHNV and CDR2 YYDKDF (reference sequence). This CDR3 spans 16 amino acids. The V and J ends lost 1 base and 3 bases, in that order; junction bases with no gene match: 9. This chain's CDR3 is CATSRGTSGEGYEQYV. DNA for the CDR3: TGTGCCACCAGCAGAGGGACTAGTGGAGAGGGCTACGAGCAGTACGTC.

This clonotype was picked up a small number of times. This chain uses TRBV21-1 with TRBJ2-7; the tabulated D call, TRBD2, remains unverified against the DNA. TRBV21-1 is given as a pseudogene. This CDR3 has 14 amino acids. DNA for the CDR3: TGTGCCAGCAGCAAAGTTGGGGCCCCCTACGAGCAGTACGTC. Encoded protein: CASSKVGAPYEQYV.

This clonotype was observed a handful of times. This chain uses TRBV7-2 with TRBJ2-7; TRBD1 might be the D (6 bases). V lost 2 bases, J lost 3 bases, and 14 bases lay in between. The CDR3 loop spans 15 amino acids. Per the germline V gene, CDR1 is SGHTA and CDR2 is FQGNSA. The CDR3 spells CASSLTSRGSYEQYF. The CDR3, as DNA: TGTGCCAGCAGCTTAACATCCAGGGGAAGCTACGAGCAGTACTTC.

CDR3 sequence (DNA): TGTGCCATCAGTGGGGGACAGGGATTGACGGGCTACACCTTC. Translation gives CAISGGQGLTGYTF. The chain is built from TRBV10-3 and TRBJ1-2; 9 bases align to TRBD1. From germline, CDR1 is ENHRY and CDR2 SYGVKD. The CDR3 extends over 14 amino acids. Trimming cost V 4 bases and J 8 bases; bases outside gene matches: 8.

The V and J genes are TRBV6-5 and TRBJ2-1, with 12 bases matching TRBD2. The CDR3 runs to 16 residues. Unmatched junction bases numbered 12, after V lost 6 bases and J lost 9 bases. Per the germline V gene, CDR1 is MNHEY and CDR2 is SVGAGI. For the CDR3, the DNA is TGTGCCAGCAGGTGGCCCTCTAGCGGGGGGGCCGCTGAGCAGTTCTTC. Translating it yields CASRWPSSGGAAEQFF.

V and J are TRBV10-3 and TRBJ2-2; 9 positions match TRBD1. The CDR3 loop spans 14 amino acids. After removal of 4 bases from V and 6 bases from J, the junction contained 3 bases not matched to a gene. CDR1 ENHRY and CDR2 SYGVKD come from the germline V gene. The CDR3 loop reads CAISVQGAAGELFF. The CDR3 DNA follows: TGTGCCATCAGTGTACAGGGGGCTGCCGGGGAGCTGTTTTTT.

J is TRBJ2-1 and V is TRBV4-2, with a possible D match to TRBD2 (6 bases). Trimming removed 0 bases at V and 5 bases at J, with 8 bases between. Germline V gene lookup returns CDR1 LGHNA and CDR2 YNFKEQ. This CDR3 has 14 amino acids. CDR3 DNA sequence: TGTGCCAGCAGCCAAGATCGGGGGAACAATGAGCAGTTCTTC. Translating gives CASSQDRGNNEQFF.

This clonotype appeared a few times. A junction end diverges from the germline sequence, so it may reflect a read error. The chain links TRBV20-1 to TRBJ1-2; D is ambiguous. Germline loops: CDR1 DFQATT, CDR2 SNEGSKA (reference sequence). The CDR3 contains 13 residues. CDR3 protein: CSAREVTNFGYTF. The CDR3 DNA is TGCAGTGCTAGGGAAGTGACTAACTTTGGCTACACCTTC.

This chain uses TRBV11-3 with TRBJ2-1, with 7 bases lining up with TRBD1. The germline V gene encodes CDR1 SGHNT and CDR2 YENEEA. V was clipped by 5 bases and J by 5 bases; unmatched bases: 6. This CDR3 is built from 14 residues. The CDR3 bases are TGTGCCAGCAGCCGGGACAGCCGAGACAATGAGCAGTTCTTC. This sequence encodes CASSRDSRDNEQFF.

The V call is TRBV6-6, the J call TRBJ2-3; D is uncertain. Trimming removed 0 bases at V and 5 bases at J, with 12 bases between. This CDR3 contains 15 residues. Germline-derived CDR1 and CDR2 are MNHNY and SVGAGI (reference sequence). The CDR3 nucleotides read TGTGCCAGCAGTTACTCCCCCGCCCCGCAAGATACGCAGTATTTT. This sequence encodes CASSYSPAPQDTQYF.

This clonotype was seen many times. The CDR3 DNA follows: TGTGCCAGCAGCCTGGGGGTTACCTACTACGAGCAGTACTTC. It translates to CASSLGVTYYEQYF. The V call is TRBV12-3 or TRBV12-4, the J call TRBJ2-7; D is perhaps TRBD1 or TRBD2 (5 bases each). The CDR3 runs to 14 residues. V shed 6 bases and J shed 3 bases, with 15 bases lying between them.

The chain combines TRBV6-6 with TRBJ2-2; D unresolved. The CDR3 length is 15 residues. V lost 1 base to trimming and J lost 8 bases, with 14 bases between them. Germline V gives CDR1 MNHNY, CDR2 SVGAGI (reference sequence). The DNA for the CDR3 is TGTGCCAGCAGTTACTATCGGGCGAGTGCGGGGGAGCTGTTTTTT. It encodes CASSYYRASAGELFF.